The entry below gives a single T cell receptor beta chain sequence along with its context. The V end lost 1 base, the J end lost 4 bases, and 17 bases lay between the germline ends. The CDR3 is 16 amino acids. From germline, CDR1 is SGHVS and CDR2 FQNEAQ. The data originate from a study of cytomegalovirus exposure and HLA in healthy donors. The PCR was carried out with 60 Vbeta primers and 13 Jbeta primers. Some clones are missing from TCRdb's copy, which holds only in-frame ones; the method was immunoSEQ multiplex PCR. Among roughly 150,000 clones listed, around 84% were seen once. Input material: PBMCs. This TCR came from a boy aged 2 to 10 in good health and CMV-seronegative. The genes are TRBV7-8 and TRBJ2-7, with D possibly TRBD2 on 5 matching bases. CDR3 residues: CASSLVPGWRIYEQYV. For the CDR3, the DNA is TGTGCCAGCAGCTTAGTCCCGGGGTGGCGAATTTACGAGCAGTACGTC.